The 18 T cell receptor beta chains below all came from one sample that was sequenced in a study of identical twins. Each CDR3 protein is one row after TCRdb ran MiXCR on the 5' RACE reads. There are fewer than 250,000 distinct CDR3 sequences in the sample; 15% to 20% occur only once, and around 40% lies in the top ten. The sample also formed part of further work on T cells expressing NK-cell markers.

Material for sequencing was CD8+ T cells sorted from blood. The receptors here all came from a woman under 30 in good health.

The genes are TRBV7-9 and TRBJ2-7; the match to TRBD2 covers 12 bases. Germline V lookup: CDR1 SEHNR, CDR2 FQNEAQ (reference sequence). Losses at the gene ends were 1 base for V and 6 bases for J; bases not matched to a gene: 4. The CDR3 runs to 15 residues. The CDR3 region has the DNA TGTGCCAGCAGCTTAGTCACTAGCGGGAGGCCCGAGCAGTACTTC. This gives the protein CASSLVTSGRPEQYF.

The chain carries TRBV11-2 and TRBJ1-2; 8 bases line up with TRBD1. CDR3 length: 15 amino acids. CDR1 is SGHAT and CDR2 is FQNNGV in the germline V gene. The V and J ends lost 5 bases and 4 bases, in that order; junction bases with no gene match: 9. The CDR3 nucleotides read TGTGCCAGCAGCCCTGGTGGACAGGGCCTCTATGGCTACACCTTC. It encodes CASSPGGQGLYGYTF.

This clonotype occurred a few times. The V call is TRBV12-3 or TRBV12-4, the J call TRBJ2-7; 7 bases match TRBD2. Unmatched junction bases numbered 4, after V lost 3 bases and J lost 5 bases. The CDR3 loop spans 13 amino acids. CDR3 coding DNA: TGTGCCAGCAGTTTCGGGAGGTTCGACGAGCAGTACTTC. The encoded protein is CASSFGRFDEQYF.

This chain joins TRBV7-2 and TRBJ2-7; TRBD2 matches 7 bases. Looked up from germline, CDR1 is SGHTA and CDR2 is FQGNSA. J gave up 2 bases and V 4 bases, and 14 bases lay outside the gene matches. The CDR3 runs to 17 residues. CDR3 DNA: TGTGCCAGCAGCTACCCTTACGCTAGCGGAGGCGCCTACGAGCAGTACTTC. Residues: CASSYPYASGGAYEQYF. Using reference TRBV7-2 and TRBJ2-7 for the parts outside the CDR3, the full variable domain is GAGVSQSPSNKVTEKGKDVELRCDPISGHTALYWYRQSLGQGLEFLIYFQGNSAPDKSGLPSDRFSAERTGGSVSTLTIQRTQQEDSAVYLCASSYPYASGGAYEQYFGPGTRLTVT.

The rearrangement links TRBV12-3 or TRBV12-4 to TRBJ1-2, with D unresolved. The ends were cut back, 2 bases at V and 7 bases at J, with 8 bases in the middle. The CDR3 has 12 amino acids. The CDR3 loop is CASSLSGPGYTF. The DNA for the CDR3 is TGTGCCAGCAGTTTATCCGGTCCTGGCTACACCTTC.

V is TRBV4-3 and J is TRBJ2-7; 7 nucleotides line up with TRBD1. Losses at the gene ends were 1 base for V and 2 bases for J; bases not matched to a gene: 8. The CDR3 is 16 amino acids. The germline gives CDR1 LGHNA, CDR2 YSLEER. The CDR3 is CASSQGVSGQAYEQYF. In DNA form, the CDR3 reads TGCGCCAGCAGCCAAGGAGTTTCTGGACAGGCCTACGAGCAGTACTTC.

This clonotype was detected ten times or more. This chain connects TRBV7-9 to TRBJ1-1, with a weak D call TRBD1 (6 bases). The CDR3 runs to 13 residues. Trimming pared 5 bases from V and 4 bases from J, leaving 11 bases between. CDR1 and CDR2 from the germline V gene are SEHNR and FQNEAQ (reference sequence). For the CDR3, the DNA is TGTGCCAGCAGCCGCACAGGGTCCACTGAAGCTTTCTTT. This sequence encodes CASSRTGSTEAFF. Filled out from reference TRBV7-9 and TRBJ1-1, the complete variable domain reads DTGVSQNPRHKITKRGQNVTFRCDPISEHNRLYWYRQTLGQGPEFLTYFQNEAQLEKSRLLSDRFSAERPKGSFSTLEIQRTEQGDSAMYLCASSRTGSTEAFFGQGTRLTVV.

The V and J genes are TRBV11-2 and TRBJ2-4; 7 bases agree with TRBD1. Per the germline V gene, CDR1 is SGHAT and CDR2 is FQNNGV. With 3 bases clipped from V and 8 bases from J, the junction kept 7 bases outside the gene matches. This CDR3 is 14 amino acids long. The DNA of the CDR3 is TGTGCCAGCAGCTTTCCGGGACAGCTTGACATTCAGTACTTC. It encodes CASSFPGQLDIQYF.

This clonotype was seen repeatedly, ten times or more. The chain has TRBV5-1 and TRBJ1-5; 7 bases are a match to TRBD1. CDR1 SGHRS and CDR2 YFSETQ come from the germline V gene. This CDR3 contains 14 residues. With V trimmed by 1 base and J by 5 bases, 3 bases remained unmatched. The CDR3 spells CASSLSGGDQPQHF. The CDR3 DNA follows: TGCGCCAGCAGCTTGTCAGGGGGTGATCAGCCCCAGCATTTT.

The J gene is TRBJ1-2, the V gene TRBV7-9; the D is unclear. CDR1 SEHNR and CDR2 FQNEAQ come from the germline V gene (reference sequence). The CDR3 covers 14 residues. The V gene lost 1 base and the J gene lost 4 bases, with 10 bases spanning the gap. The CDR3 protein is CASSLVEASYGYTF. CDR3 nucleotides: TGTGCCAGCAGCTTAGTGGAAGCGTCCTATGGCTACACCTTC.

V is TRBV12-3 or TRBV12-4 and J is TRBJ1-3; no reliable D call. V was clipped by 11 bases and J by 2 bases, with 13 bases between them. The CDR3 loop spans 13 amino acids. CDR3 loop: CASNGVAGNTIYF. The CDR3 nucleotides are TGTGCCTCCAACGGAGTCGCTGGAAACACCATATATTTT.

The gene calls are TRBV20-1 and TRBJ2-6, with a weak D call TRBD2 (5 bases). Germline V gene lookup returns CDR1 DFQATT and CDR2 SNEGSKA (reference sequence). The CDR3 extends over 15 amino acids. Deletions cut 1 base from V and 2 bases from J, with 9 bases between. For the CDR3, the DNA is TGCAGTGCTAGAGCGCTGAGGGCTGGGGCCAACGTCCTGACTTTC. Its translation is CSARALRAGANVLTF.

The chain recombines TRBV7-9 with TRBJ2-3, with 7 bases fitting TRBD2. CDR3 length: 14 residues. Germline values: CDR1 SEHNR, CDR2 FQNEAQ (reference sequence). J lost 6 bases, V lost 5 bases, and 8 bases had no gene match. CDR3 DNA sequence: TGTGCCAGCAGCCGAAGGGAGGGTTCCGATACGCAGTATTTT. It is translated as CASSRREGSDTQYF.

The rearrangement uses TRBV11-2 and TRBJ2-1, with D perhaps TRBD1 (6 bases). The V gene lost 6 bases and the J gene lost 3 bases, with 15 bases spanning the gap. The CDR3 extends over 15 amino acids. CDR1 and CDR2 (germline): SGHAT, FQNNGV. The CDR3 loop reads CASRQSDSFYNEQFF. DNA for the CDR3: TGTGCCAGCAGACAATCGGACAGTTTCTACAATGAGCAGTTCTTC.

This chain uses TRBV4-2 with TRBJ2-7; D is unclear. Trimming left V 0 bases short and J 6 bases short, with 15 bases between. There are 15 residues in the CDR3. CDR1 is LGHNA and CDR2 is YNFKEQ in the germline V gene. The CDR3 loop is CASSQDRSSGVEQYF. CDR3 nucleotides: TGTGCCAGCAGCCAAGATCGGAGTAGTGGGGTCGAGCAGTACTTC.

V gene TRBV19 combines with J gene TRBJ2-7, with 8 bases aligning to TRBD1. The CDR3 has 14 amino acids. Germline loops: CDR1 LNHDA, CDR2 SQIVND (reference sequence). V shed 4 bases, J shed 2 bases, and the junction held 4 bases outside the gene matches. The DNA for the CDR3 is TGTGCCAGTAGTAGAGACAGGGGAACCTACGAGCAGTACTTC. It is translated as CASSRDRGTYEQYF.

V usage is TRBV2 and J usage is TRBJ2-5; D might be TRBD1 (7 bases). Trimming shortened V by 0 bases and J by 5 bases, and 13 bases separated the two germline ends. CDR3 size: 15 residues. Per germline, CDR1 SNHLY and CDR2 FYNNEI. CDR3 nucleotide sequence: TGTGCCAGCAGTGAAGCCCAGGGGGGTGCGGAGACCCAGTACTTC. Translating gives CASSEAQGGAETQYF.

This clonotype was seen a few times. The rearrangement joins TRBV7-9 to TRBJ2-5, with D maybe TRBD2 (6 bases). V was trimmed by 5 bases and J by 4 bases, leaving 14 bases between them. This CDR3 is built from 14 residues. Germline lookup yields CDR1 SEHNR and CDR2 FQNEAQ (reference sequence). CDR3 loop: CASSPSGGAETQYF. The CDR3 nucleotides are TGTGCCAGCAGCCCGTCCGGAGGGGCAGAGACCCAGTACTTC.